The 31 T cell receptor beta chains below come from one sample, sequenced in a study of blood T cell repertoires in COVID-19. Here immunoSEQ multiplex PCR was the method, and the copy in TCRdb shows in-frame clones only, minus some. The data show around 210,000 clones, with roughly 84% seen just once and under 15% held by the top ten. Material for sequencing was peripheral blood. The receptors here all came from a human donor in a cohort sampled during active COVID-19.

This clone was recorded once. CDR3 DNA sequence: TGTGCCAGCAGTAGACAGGGGACCTTCACAGATACGCAGTATTTT. Protein product: CASSRQGTFTDTQYF. The chain employs TRBV27 and TRBJ2-3; 8 bases fit TRBD1. V lost 5 bases and J lost 2; bases outside the gene matches: 6. CDR1 and CDR2 (germline): MNHEY, SMNVEV (reference sequence). The CDR3 covers 15 residues.

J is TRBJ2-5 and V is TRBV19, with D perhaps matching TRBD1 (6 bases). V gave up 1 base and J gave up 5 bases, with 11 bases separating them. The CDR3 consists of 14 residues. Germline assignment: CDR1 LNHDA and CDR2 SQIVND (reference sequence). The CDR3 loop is CASSIARGWETQYF. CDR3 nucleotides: TGTGCCAGTAGTATAGCCAGGGGATGGGAGACCCAGTACTTC.

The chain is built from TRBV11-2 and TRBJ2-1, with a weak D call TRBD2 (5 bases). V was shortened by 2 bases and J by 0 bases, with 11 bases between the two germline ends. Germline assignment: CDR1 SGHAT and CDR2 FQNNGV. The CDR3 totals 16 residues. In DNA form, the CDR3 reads TGTGCCAGCAGCTTAAACCGGGGTAGCTCCTACAATGAGCAGTTCTTC. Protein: CASSLNRGSSYNEQFF.

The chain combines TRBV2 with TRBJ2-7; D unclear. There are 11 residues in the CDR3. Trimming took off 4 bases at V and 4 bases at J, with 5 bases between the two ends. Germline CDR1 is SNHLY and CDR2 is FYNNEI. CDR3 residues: CASSVQYEQYF. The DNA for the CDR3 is TGTGCCAGCAGTGTTCAATACGAGCAGTACTTC.

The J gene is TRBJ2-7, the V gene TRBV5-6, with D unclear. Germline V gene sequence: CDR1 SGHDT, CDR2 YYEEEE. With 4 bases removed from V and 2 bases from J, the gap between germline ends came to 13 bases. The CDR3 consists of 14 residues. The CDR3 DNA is TGTGCCAGCAGCACTGCCAACAGAGCCTACGAGCAGTACTTC. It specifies CASSTANRAYEQYF.

Here the CDR3 reads CASSQKPGQHYEQYF. Written as DNA, the CDR3 is TGTGCCAGCAGCCAAAAGCCGGGACAGCACTACGAGCAGTACTTC. The rearrangement links TRBV14 to TRBJ2-7; 7 nucleotides agree with TRBD1. Germline values: CDR1 SGHDN, CDR2 FVKESK. The CDR3 spans 15 residues. V shed 2 bases and J 3 bases; nucleotides not matched to a gene: 7. Full variable domain (outside the CDR3, taken from reference TRBV14 and TRBJ2-7): EAGVTQFPSHSVIEKGQTVTLRCDPISGHDNLYWYRRVMGKEIKFLLHFVKESKQDESGMPNNRFLAERTGGTYSTLKVQPAELEDSGVYFCASSQKPGQHYEQYFGPGTRLTVT.

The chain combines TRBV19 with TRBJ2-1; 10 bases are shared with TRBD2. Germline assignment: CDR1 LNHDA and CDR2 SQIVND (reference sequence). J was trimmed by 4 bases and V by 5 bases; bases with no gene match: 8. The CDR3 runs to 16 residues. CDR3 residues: CASSVLAGDLYNEQFF. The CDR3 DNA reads TGTGCCAGTAGTGTCCTAGCGGGAGATTTGTACAATGAGCAGTTCTTC.

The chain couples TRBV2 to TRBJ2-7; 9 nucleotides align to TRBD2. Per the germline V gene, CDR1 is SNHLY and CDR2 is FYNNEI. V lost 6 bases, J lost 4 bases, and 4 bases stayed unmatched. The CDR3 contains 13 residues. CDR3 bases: TGTGCCAGCAGGCGACTAGCGGAGTACGAGCAGTACTTC. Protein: CASRRLAEYEQYF.

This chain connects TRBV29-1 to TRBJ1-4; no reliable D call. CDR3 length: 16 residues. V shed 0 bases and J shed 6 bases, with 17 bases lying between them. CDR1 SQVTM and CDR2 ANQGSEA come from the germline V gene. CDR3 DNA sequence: TGCAGCGTTGAAGACCAGTTTCAGGCGGGTGATGAAAAACTGTTTTTT. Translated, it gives CSVEDQFQAGDEKLFF.

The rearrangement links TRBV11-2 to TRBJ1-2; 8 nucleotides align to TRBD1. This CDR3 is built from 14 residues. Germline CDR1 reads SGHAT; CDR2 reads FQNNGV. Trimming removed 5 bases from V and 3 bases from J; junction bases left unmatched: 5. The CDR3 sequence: CASSPGTGDYGYTF. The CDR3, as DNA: TGTGCCAGCAGCCCCGGGACAGGAGACTATGGCTACACCTTC. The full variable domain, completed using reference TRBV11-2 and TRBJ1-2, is EAGVAQSPRYKIIEKRQSVAFWCNPISGHATLYWYQQILGQGPKLLIQFQNNGVVDDSQLPKDRFSAERLKGVDSTLKIQPAKLEDSAVYLCASSPGTGDYGYTFGSGTRLTVV.

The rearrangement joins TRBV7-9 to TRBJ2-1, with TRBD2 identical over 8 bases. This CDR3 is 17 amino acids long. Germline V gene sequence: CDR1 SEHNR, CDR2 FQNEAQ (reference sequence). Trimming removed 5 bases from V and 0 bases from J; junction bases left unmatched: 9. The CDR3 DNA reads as TGTGCCAGCAGCCGAACTACGGGGGGGAGCTCCTACAATGAGCAGTTCTTC. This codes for CASSRTTGGSSYNEQFF. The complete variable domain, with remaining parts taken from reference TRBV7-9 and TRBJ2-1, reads DTGVSQNPRHKITKRGQNVTFRCDPISEHNRLYWYRQTLGQGPEFLTYFQNEAQLEKSRLLSDRFSAERPKGSFSTLEIQRTEQGDSAMYLCASSRTTGGSSYNEQFFGPGTRLTVL.

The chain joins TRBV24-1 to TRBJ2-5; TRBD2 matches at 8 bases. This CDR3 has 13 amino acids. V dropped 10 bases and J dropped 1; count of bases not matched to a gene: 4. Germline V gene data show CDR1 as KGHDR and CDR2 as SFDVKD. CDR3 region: CATRGGGQETQYF. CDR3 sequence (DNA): TGTGCCACTCGGGGGGGCGGCCAAGAGACCCAGTACTTC.

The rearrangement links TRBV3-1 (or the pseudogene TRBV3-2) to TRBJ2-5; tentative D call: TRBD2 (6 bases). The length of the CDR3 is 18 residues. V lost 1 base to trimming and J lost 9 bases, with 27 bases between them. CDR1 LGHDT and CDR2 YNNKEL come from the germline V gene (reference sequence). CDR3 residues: CASSQGFGGRVGRSAQYF. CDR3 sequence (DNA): TGTGCCAGCAGCCAAGGTTTCGGGGGACGCGTAGGCAGGTCGGCCCAGTACTTC.

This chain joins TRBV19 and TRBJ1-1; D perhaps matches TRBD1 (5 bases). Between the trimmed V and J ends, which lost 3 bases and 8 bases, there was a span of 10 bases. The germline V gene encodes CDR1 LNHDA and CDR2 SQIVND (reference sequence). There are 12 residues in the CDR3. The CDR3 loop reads CASSIGGVEAFF. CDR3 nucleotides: TGTGCCAGTAGTATCGGGGGGGTCGAAGCTTTCTTT.

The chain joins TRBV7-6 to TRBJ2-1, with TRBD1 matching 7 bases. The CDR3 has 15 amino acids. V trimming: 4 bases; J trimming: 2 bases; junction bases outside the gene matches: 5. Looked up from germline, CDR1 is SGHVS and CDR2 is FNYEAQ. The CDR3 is CASSYGQAAYNEQFF. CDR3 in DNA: TGTGCCAGCAGCTACGGACAGGCGGCCTACAATGAGCAGTTCTTC. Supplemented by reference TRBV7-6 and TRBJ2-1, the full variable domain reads GAGVSQSPRYKVTKRGQDVALRCDPISGHVSLYWYRQALGQGPEFLTYFNYEAQQDKSGLPNDRFSAERPEGSISTLTIQRTEQRDSAMYRCASSYGQAAYNEQFFGPGTRLTVL.

This chain's CDR3 is CASSPTGDNYGYTF. DNA of the CDR3: TGTGCCAGCAGCCCGACAGGGGATAACTATGGCTACACCTTC. This chain links TRBV6-6 with TRBJ1-2, with 8 bases lining up with TRBD1. J lost 1 base, V lost 6 bases, and 4 bases had no gene match. The CDR3 totals 14 residues. Germline V gene sequence: CDR1 MNHNY, CDR2 SVGAGI (reference sequence).

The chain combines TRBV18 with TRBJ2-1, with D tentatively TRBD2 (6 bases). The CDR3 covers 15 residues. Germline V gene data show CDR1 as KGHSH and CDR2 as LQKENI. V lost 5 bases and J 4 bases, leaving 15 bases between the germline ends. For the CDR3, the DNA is TGTGCCAGCTCATTAACCGGGACTCCATACAATGAGCAGTTCTTC. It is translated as CASSLTGTPYNEQFF.

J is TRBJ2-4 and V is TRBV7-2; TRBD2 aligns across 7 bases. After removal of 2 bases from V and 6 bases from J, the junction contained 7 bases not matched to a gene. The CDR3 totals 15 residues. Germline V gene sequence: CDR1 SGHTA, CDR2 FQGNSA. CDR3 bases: TGTGCCAGCAGCTTACTCCTGACGGGAGGAAACATTCAGTACTTC. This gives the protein CASSLLLTGGNIQYF. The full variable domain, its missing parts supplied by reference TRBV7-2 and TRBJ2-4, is GAGVSQSPSNKVTEKGKDVELRCDPISGHTALYWYRQSLGQGLEFLIYFQGNSAPDKSGLPSDRFSAERTGGSVSTLTIQRTQQEDSAVYLCASSLLLTGGNIQYFGAGTRLSVL.

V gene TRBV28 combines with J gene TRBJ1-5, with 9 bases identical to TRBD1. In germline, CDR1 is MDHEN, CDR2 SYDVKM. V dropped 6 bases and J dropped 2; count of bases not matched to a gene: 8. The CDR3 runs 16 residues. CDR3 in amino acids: CASRNRDRAGNQPQHF. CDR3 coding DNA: TGTGCCAGCAGAAACCGGGACAGGGCGGGCAATCAGCCCCAGCATTTT.

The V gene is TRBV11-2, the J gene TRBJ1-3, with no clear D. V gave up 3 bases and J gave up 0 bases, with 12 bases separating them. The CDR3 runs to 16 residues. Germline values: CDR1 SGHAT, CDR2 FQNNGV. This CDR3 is CASSFDAYSSGNTIYF. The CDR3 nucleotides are TGTGCCAGCAGCTTCGACGCCTACAGCTCTGGAAACACCATATATTTT.

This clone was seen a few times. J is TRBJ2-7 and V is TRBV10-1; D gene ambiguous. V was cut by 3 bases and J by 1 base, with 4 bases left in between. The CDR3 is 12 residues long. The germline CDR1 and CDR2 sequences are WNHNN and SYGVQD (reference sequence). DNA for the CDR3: TGCGCCAGCAGTGATCGGTCCTACGAGCAGTACTTC. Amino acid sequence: CASSDRSYEQYF.

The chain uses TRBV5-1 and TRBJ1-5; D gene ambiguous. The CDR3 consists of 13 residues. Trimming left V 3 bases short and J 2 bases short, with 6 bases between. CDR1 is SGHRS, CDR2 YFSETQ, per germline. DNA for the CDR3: TGCGCCAGCAGCTCTTCCGGCAATCAGCCCCAGCATTTT. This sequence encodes CASSSSGNQPQHF.

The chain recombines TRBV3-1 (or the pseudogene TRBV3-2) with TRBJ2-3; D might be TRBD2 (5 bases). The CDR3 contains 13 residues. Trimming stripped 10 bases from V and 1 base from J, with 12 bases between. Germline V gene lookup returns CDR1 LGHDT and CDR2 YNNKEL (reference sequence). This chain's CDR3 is CATTGMGTDTQYF. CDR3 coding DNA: TGTGCCACCACGGGGATGGGCACAGATACGCAGTATTTT.

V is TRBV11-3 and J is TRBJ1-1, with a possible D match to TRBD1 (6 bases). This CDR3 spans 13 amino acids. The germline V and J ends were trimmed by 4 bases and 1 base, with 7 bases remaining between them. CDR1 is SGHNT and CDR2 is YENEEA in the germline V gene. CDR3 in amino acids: CASSSGQNTEAFF. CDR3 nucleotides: TGTGCCAGCAGCTCGGGACAGAACACTGAAGCTTTCTTT.

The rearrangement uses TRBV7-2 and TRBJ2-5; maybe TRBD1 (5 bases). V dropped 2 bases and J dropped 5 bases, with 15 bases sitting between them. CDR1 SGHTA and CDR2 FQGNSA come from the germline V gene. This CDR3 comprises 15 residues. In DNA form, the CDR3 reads TGTGCCAGCAGCTTAAGGTCAAGGGGTATTGAGACCCAGTACTTC. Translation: CASSLRSRGIETQYF.

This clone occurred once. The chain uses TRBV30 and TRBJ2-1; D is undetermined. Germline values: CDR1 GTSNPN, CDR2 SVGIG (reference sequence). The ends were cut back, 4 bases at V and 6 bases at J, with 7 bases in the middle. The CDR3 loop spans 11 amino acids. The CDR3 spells CAWTKINEQFF. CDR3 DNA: TGTGCCTGGACCAAAATCAATGAGCAGTTCTTC.

The CDR3 DNA sequence: TGTGCCATCAGTGATGGTCGGGGGACCTACGAGCAGTACTTC. This codes for CAISDGRGTYEQYF. The chain is built from TRBV10-3 and TRBJ2-7, with D possibly being TRBD2 (6 bases). The CDR3 contains 14 residues. Germline CDR1 and CDR2: ENHRY and SYGVKD. The V end lost 3 bases, the J end lost 2 bases, and 11 bases lay between the germline ends.

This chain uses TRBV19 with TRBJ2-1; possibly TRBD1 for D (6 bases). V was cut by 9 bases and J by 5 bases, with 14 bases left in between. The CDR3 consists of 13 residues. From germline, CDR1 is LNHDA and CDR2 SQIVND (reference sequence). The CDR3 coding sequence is TGTGCCAGCAGAACAGGGACCCACAATGAGCAGTTCTTC. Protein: CASRTGTHNEQFF.

The CDR3 DNA sequence: TGTGCCAGCTATAGCACAGATACGCAGTATTTT. The encoded protein is CASYSTDTQYF. This chain uses TRBV7-9 with TRBJ2-3; no definite D call. V lost 8 bases, J lost 0 bases, and 3 bases lay in between. This CDR3 has 11 amino acids. From germline, CDR1 is SEHNR and CDR2 FQNEAQ (reference sequence).

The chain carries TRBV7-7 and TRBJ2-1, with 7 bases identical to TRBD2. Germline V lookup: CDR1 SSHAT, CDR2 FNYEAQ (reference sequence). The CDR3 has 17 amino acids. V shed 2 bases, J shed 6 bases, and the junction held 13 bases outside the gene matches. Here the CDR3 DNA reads TGTGCCAGCAGCTTAAGGTCGGGAGGCCACCCGGGCAATGAGCAGTTCTTC. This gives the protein CASSLRSGGHPGNEQFF.

The CDR3 loop is CASSLSRGTDTQYF. The DNA of the CDR3 is TGTGCCAGCAGTTTATCTCGGGGCACAGATACGCAGTATTTT. V gene TRBV27 combines with J gene TRBJ2-3; no clear D gene. Trimming stripped 0 bases from V and 1 base from J, with 5 bases between. CDR3 length: 14 residues. Germline CDR1 reads MNHEY; CDR2 reads SMNVEV (reference sequence).